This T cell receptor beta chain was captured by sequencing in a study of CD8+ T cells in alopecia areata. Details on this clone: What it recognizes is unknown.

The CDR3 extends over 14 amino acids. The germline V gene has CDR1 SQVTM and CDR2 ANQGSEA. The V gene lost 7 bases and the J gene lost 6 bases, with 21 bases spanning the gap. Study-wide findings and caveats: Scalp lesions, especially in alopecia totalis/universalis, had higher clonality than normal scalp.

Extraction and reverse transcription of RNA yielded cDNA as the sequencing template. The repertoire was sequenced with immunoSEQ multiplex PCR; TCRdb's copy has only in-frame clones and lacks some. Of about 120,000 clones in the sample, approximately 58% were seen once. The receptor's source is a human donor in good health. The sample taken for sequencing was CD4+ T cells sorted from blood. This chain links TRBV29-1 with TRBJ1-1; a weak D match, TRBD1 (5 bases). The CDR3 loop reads CSALKMGRDAEAFF. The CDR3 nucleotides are TGCAGCGCCCTCAAAATGGGCCGGGACGCTGAAGCTTTCTTT.